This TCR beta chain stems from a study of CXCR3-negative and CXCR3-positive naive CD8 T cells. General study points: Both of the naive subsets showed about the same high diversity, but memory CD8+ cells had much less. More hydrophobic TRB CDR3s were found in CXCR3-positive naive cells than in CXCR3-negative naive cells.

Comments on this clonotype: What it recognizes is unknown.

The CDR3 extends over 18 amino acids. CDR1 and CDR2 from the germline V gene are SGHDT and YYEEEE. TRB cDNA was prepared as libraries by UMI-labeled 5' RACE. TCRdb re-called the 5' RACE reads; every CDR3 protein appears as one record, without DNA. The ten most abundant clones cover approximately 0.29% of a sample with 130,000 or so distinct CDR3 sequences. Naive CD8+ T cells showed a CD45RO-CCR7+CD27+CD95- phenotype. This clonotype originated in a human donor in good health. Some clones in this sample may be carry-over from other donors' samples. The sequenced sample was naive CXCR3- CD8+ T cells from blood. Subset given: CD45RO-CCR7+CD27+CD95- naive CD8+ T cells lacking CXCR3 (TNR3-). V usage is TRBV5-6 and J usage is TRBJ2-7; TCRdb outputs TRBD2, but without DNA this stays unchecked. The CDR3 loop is CASSLAGLADMIRYEQYF.